The clone carrying this T cell receptor (beta chain) is a singleton in its sample. Its antigen is not known. Trimming stripped 7 bases from V and 10 bases from J, with 21 bases between. CDR1 SGDLS and CDR2 YYNGEE come from the germline V gene. CDR3 length equals 14 residues. The data stem from a study of blood T cells in healthy people across ages. Study findings and constraints: Naive CD4+ cells and diversity were both higher in long-lived donors than in aged donors. From one million sequenced T cells, diversity estimates were lower bounds.

A second roughly 7 to 12 cycle PCR used barcoded and J-beta primers. TCRdb reprocessed the 5' RACE reads via MiXCR and lists one record per CDR3 protein. The sample records approximately 730,000 distinct CDR3 sequences, roughly 50% being singletons. Donors each provided roughly 10 milliliters of peripheral blood. The specimen sequenced was blood. The clonotype was recovered from a man aged 80 or over in good health. V gene TRBV9 combines with J gene TRBJ2-1; weak D call: TRBD2 (6 bases). Here the CDR3 reads CASRRGIDNQEQFF. As DNA, the CDR3 is TGTGCCAGCCGGAGGGGTATTGACAACCAGGAGCAGTTCTTC. Full variable domain (rest looked up from reference TRBV9 and TRBJ2-1): DSGVTQTPKHLITATGQRVTLRCSPRSGDLSVYWYQQSLDQGLQFLIQYYNGEERAKGNILERFSAQQFPDLHSELNLSSLELGDSALYFCASRRGIDNQEQFFGPGTRLTVL.